This T cell receptor beta chain was documented in a study of beta chain features in type 1 diabetes. Study summary: There was similarity between patients and healthy donors in age, gender and cell yields.

Notes on the study in general: TCRB CDR3 length was moderately but significantly reduced in all four CD4+ subsets of Type 1 diabetes patients.

The CDR3 has 15 residues. CDR1 is MGHDK, CDR2 SYGVNS, per germline. The ends were cut back, 4 bases at V and 5 bases at J, with 12 bases in the middle. This clone was recorded a few times. Its antigen is not known. Isolated RNA was reverse transcribed in full, so expressed TCRB transcripts were sequenced. Generated by immunoSEQ multiplex PCR, the TCRdb table keeps only in-frame clones and is missing some. The sample has a few hundred thousand clones; approximately 13% are singletons. The V call is TRBV25-1, the J call TRBJ1-6; D may be TRBD1 (6 bases). The source is a man aged 25 to 40 in good health. The specimen sequenced was naive CD4+ T cells from blood. This CDR3 reads CASSVGQLDNSPLHF. CDR3 nucleotides: TGTGCCAGCAGTGTAGGACAGCTTGATAATTCACCCCTCCACTTT.